This T cell receptor beta chain stems from a study of Ad26.COV2.S vaccination and SARS-CoV-2 variants. CDR3 length equals 15 residues. Trimming stripped 5 bases from V and 0 bases from J, with 11 bases between. Looked up from germline, CDR1 is SGDLS and CDR2 is YYNGEE. The treatment: approximately 18 received Ad26.COV2.S at low or high dose, single or two shots; roughly 5 received placebo; per-sample allocation not given. Samples were taken on day 63 after the first vaccine or placebo injection. Donation was by an adult aged 18-55 years who was in Boston. SARS-CoV-2 spike from the Wuhan strain was encoded by the vaccine, an Ad26 vector. Comments on this clone: Its antigen is currently unknown.

Whole-study findings and limits: Substantial breadth was reported for post-vaccination spike-specific CD8+ and CD4+ T cells.

Produced via immunoSEQ multiplex PCR; TCRdb's table is partial and in-frame only. The sample includes about 420,000 clones, around 89% of them seen just once. This receptor was taken from a person between 18 and 65 years old who received the Ad26.COV2.S COVID-19 vaccine or a placebo. The V and J genes are TRBV9 and TRBJ1-4; D unclear. This material consisted of peripheral blood, taken in a trial of Ad26.COV2.S vaccine versus placebo. CDR3 sequence (DNA): TGTGCCAGCAGTGCCGGCAGTGCAACTAATGAAAAACTGTTTTTT. Translating it yields CASSAGSATNEKLFF.